This passage covers 6 T cell receptor beta chains from one sample sequenced in a study of T cell repertoires in cytomegalovirus infection. TCRdb independently ran MiXCR on the reads; one entry per CDR3 protein. The table includes 300,000 to 400,000 distinct CDR3 sequences, about a sixth detected once. Sequenced material: PBMCs. These receptors were collected from a human donor in good health (CMV status not recorded). Some clones in this sample may be carry-over from other donors' samples.

The DNA of the CDR3 is TGTGCCAGCAGCTTTAAAGCGGGAGGGCCGGCAGATACGCAGTATTTT. Encoded protein: CASSFKAGGPADTQYF. The chain has TRBV5-4 and TRBJ2-3; 10 bases fit TRBD2. This CDR3 has 16 amino acids. The germline CDR1 and CDR2 sequences are SGHNT and YYREEE (reference sequence). Unmatched junction bases numbered 7, after V lost 2 bases and J lost 4 bases.

The chain links TRBV6-2 or TRBV6-3 to TRBJ2-5; TRBD1 is a possible D gene (6 bases). Looked up from germline, CDR1 is MNHEY and CDR2 is SVGEGT. The CDR3 is made up of 13 amino acids. V lost 2 bases and J lost 6, with 10 bases in between. The CDR3 loop reads CASSYGGKQTQYF. In DNA form, the CDR3 reads TGTGCCAGCAGTTACGGGGGCAAGCAGACCCAGTACTTC.

In its sample, this clonotype was seen many times. The V gene is TRBV5-4, the J gene TRBJ1-2; D call uncertain. CDR3 size: 13 residues. V was cut by 5 bases and J by 5 bases, with 13 bases left in between. In germline, CDR1 is SGHNT, CDR2 YYREEE (reference sequence). DNA for the CDR3: TGTGCCAGCAGTCAATCTCGGGATTATGGCTACACCTTC. Amino acid sequence: CASSQSRDYGYTF. Full variable domain (rest looked up from reference TRBV5-4 and TRBJ1-2): ETGVTQSPTHLIKTRGQQVTLRCSSQSGHNTVSWYQQALGQGPQFIFQYYREEENGRGNFPPRFSGLQFPNYSSELNVNALELDDSALYLCASSQSRDYGYTFGSGTRLTVV.

This clonotype was seen many times. The V gene is TRBV11-1, the J gene TRBJ2-5; 11 bases are a match to TRBD2. Germline-derived CDR1 and CDR2 are SGHAT and FQDESV (reference sequence). Trimming cost V 7 bases and J 5 bases; bases outside gene matches: 9. This CDR3 has 15 amino acids. The CDR3 bases are TGTGCCAGCACCCAGGGACTAGCGGTTGGGGAGACCCAGTACTTC. Translated, it gives CASTQGLAVGETQYF.

V and J are TRBV5-1 and TRBJ2-3; the match to TRBD2 covers 9 bases. Germline V CDR1 and CDR2: SGHRS, YFSETQ. This CDR3 has 18 amino acids. Unmatched junction bases numbered 10, after V lost 0 bases and J lost 2 bases. The CDR3 coding sequence is TGCGCCAGCAGCTTGGCCCAAGCGGGGGGACAATTCACAGATACGCAGTATTTT. It specifies CASSLAQAGGQFTDTQYF.

This clonotype occurred a few times. This chain uses TRBV9 with TRBJ2-3; D possibly corresponds to TRBD1 (5 bases). This CDR3 comprises 17 residues. CDR1 and CDR2 from the germline V gene are SGDLS and YYNGEE. Trimming stripped 1 base from V and 0 bases from J, with 15 bases between. The CDR3 spells CASSVSPPRGSTDTQYF. In nucleotides, the CDR3 is TGTGCCAGCAGCGTATCCCCCCCTAGGGGCAGCACAGATACGCAGTATTTT.